This entry lists 21 T cell receptor beta chains sequenced from one sample in a study of T cells in Graves' hyperthyroidism and ophthalmopathy. Template material for amplifying TCR beta CDR3 regions consisted of RNA transcripts. The HTBI primer set drove a first-round RT-PCR of the TCR CDR3. One entry per CDR3 protein, called by TCRdb with MiXCR from the multiplex PCR reads. The sample carries approximately 370,000 distinct CDR3 sequences, more than 13% recorded once. Material for sequencing was blood. These TCRs come from a woman between 25 and 40 years old with Graves' hyperthyroidism.

This clonotype has a count of ten or more. The rearrangement links TRBV2 to TRBJ2-1; D remains unclear. The CDR3 runs to 12 residues. Germline values: CDR1 SNHLY, CDR2 FYNNEI. Trimming removed 6 bases at V and 3 bases at J, with 6 bases between. This chain's CDR3 is CASRGYYNEQFF. The CDR3 region has the DNA TGTGCCAGCAGGGGCTACTACAATGAGCAGTTCTTC.

Many counts were recorded for this clonotype. CDR3 protein: CASSLTVVGQNEQFF. CDR3 nucleotides: TGTGCCAGCTCACTAACGGTAGTGGGCCAAAATGAGCAGTTCTTC. V gene TRBV18 combines with J gene TRBJ2-1; D remains unclear. Germline CDR1 KGHSH, CDR2 LQKENI. The CDR3 runs to 15 residues. V dropped 4 bases and J dropped 7 bases, with 17 bases sitting between them. The whole variable domain, filled in from reference TRBV18 and TRBJ2-1, reads NAGVMQNPRHLVRRRGQEARLRCSPMKGHSHVYWYRQLPEEGLKFMVYLQKENIIDESGMPKERFSAEFPKEGPSILRIQQVVRGDSAAYFCASSLTVVGQNEQFFGPGTRLTVL.

The V gene is TRBV5-8, the J gene TRBJ1-2; TRBD1 aligns across 7 bases. Germline CDR1 and CDR2: SGHTS and YDEGEE. Trimming removed 4 bases from V and 6 bases from J; junction bases left unmatched: 3. This CDR3 comprises 12 residues. CDR3 nucleotide sequence: TGTGCCAGCAGCATAGGGGGCCATGGCTACACCTTC. Protein sequence: CASSIGGHGYTF.

This clonotype has just a few counts. The chain carries TRBV20-1 and TRBJ2-5; the D is unclear. V was cut by 5 bases and J by 2 bases, with 6 bases left in between. The germline V gene encodes CDR1 DFQATT and CDR2 SNEGSKA (reference sequence). This CDR3 spans 11 amino acids. CDR3 DNA sequence: TGCAGTGCTCCCAATCAAGAGACCCAGTACTTC. Its translation is CSAPNQETQYF.

This clonotype was counted many times. The chain links TRBV29-1 to TRBJ2-7, with a possible D match to TRBD2 (5 bases). The germline V gene encodes CDR1 SQVTM and CDR2 ANQGSEA. The CDR3 loop spans 13 amino acids. V was trimmed by 6 bases and J by 5 bases, leaving 17 bases between them. The CDR3 DNA reads TGCAGCGTCCGCTACCGGGAAAGTGACGAGCAGTACTTC. It encodes CSVRYRESDEQYF.

The chain carries TRBV5-5 and TRBJ2-5; 12 bases fit TRBD2. V was clipped by 5 bases and J by 3 bases; unmatched bases: 8. The CDR3 runs to 16 residues. Germline V gene sequence: CDR1 SGHKS, CDR2 YYEKEE (reference sequence). CDR3 sequence: CASSQLAGGPKETQYF. Here the CDR3 DNA reads TGTGCCAGCAGTCAACTAGCGGGAGGCCCGAAAGAGACCCAGTACTTC.

This clonotype has at least ten counts. The chain combines TRBV2 with TRBJ2-1; 11 nucleotides agree with TRBD2. The CDR3 is 14 residues long. The trim removed 6 bases at V and 10 bases at J, leaving 8 bases unmatched. Germline assignment: CDR1 SNHLY and CDR2 FYNNEI. For the CDR3, the DNA is TGTGCCAGCAGCTTGACTAGCGGGATTGCGGAGCAGTTCTTC. Residues: CASSLTSGIAEQFF.

This chain uses TRBV6-1 with TRBJ2-7, with D tentatively TRBD2 (6 bases). Per germline, CDR1 MNHNS and CDR2 SASEGT. CDR3 length equals 16 residues. V was cut by 5 bases and J by 5 bases, with 22 bases left in between. In nucleotides, the CDR3 is TGTGCCAGCAGTCGATACTCGGGGGTAGCGGTGAACGAGCAGTACTTC. Protein: CASSRYSGVAVNEQYF.

There are many counts of this clonotype. As DNA, the CDR3 is TGTGCCAGCAGCTCTAATCGGGACACCGCCTACAATGAGCAGTTCTTC. Its translation is CASSSNRDTAYNEQFF. The chain joins TRBV2 to TRBJ2-1; D may be TRBD1 (6 bases). The CDR3 sequence is 16 residues long. The germline V gene has CDR1 SNHLY and CDR2 FYNNEI. The V end was cut by 6 bases, the J end by 2 bases, with 17 bases between.

This clonotype was observed many times. J is TRBJ2-7 and V is TRBV30; 13 bases match TRBD2. Trimming removed 0 bases from V and 9 bases from J; junction bases left unmatched: 14. The CDR3 loop spans 17 amino acids. CDR1 is GTSNPN and CDR2 is SVGIG in the germline V gene (reference sequence). The CDR3 reads CAWSVLTSGRSPRGQYF. In nucleotides, the CDR3 is TGTGCCTGGAGTGTACTGACTAGCGGGAGGTCTCCTAGGGGGCAGTACTTC.

This clonotype has ten or more counts. The chain recombines TRBV3-1 with TRBJ1-2; D gene unclear. V lost 1 base, J lost 0 bases, and 3 bases lay in between. Germline CDR1 LGHDT, CDR2 YNNKEL (reference sequence). The length of the CDR3 is 13 residues. CDR3: CASSQASNYGYTF. CDR3 DNA sequence: TGTGCCAGCAGCCAAGCCTCTAACTATGGCTACACCTTC.

This clonotype was detected ten times or more. CDR3 loop: CASSARLAGVGEQYF. In DNA, the CDR3 is TGTGCCAGCAGTGCTCGACTAGCGGGAGTTGGAGAGCAGTACTTC. The rearrangement uses TRBV27 and TRBJ2-7, with 12 nucleotides matching TRBD2. The CDR3 length is 15 residues. Germline loops: CDR1 MNHEY, CDR2 SMNVEV (reference sequence). Trimming removed 5 bases from V and 7 bases from J; junction bases left unmatched: 9.

The chain is built from TRBV27 and TRBJ2-7; D is unclear. This CDR3 contains 17 residues. V lost 1 base, J lost 3 bases, and 19 bases lay in between. Germline V CDR1 and CDR2: MNHEY, SMNVEV (reference sequence). For the CDR3, the DNA is TGTGCCAGCAGTTTATTCCTGCTCCTTACCGGACGCTACGAGCAGTACTTC. The encoded protein is CASSLFLLLTGRYEQYF.

The chain carries TRBV2 and TRBJ1-6; 10 bases line up with TRBD1. Trimming at V came to 6 bases and at J to 5 bases, leaving 13 bases not matched to a gene. CDR3 length: 18 residues. Germline V gives CDR1 SNHLY, CDR2 FYNNEI. In DNA, the CDR3 is TGTGCCAGCAGAGCGGGACAGGGGAGGAGGTATCATAATTCACCCCTCCACTTT. Translation: CASRAGQGRRYHNSPLHF.

The chain combines TRBV4-1 with TRBJ2-5, with D possibly TRBD1 on 6 matching bases. The V and J ends lost 0 bases and 7 bases respectively, with 15 bases between them. Germline V gene sequence: CDR1 MGHRA, CDR2 YSYEKL. There are 15 residues in the CDR3. Written as DNA, the CDR3 is TGCGCCAGCAGCCAAGATCCAGGGGCGTATCGGACCCAGTACTTC. Protein sequence: CASSQDPGAYRTQYF.

The table lists this clonotype with a few counts. The chain is built from TRBV20-1 and TRBJ2-7, with D uncertain. V lost 6 bases and J 3 bases, leaving 18 bases between the germline ends. The CDR3 runs to 14 residues. Germline V gives CDR1 DFQATT, CDR2 SNEGSKA (reference sequence). The CDR3 DNA sequence: TGCAGTGCAACCATATCGGCGAAACTCTACGAGCAGTACTTC. Residues: CSATISAKLYEQYF.

This chain's CDR3 is CSAGPQGKGFEQYF. The CDR3 nucleotides are TGCAGTGCTGGGCCCCAGGGGAAGGGATTCGAGCAGTACTTC. The chain uses TRBV20-1 and TRBJ2-7, with a possible D match to TRBD1 (6 bases). V was trimmed by 5 bases and J by 6 bases, leaving 20 bases between them. The length of the CDR3 is 14 residues. CDR1 and CDR2 from the germline V gene are DFQATT and SNEGSKA (reference sequence).

As for this clonotype: The junction and the germline gene differ at one end; a read error may be behind it. The rearrangement joins TRBV20-1 to TRBJ1-5; D is possibly TRBD1 (5 bases). This CDR3 is built from 15 residues. Germline V gives CDR1 DFQATT, CDR2 SNEGSKA (reference sequence). This CDR3 reads CSARDPQGVDQPQHF. DNA of the CDR3: TGCAGTGCTCGAGATCCCCAGGGAGTTGACCAGCCCCAGCATTTT.

This clonotype has just a few counts. This chain uses TRBV2 with TRBJ2-1; D is possibly TRBD2 (5 bases). CDR1 is SNHLY and CDR2 is FYNNEI in the germline V gene. The CDR3 contains 14 residues. V gave up 4 bases and J gave up 5 bases, with 12 bases separating them. The CDR3 protein is CASSVAPLDNEQFF. DNA for the CDR3: TGTGCCAGCAGTGTAGCGCCATTGGACAATGAGCAGTTCTTC.

The sample holds many counts of this clonotype. This chain joins TRBV12-3 or TRBV12-4 and TRBJ2-5; tentatively, D is TRBD2 (5 bases). V lost 1 base and J 5 bases, leaving 8 bases between the germline ends. The CDR3 is 13 amino acids. The CDR3 here is CASSLVGEETQYF. The CDR3 DNA is TGTGCCAGCAGTTTAGTCGGGGAGGAGACCCAGTACTTC.

At least ten counts were recorded for this clonotype. The chain joins TRBV28 to TRBJ2-7; D not certain. Germline V CDR1 and CDR2: MDHEN, SYDVKM. The CDR3 extends over 15 amino acids. V lost 4 bases, J lost 4 bases, and 17 bases lay in between. The chain's CDR3 is CASSSVKRFRYEQYF. The CDR3 region has the DNA TGTGCCAGCAGTTCCGTAAAGCGTTTTCGTTACGAGCAGTACTTC.